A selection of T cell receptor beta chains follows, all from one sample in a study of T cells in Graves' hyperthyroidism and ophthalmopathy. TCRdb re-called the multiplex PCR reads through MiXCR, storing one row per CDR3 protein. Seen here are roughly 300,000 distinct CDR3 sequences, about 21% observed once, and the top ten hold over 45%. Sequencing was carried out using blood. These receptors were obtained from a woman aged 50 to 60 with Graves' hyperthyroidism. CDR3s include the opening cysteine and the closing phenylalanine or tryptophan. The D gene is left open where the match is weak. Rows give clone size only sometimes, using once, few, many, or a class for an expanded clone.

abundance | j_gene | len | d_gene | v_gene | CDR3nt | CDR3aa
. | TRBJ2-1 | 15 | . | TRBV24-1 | TGTGCCACCCAGGTGGGGCCCCAGTCCTACAATGAGCAGTTCTTC | CATQVGPQSYNEQFF
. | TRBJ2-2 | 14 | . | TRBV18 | TGTGCCAGCTCACCAGGGGGCGAGGCCGGGGAGCTGTTTTTT | CASSPGGEAGELFF
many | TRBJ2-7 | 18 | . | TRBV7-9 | TGTGCCAGCAGCTCTAAATTCTCCGGGACGGTAAGCTCCTACGAGCAGTACTTC | CASSSKFSGTVSSYEQYF
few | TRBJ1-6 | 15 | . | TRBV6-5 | TGTGCCAGCAGTTACAGCACAGTAGATAATTCACCCCTCCACTTT | CASSYSTVDNSPLHF
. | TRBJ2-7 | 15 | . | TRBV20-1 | TGCAGTGCTAGAGATTTGCAGGGGACACCCTACGAGCAGTACTTC | CSARDLQGTPYEQYF
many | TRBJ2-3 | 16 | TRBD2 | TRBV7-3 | TGTGCCAGCAGCTCCGCCGGGACTAGCAGCGCAGATACGCAGTATTTT | CASSSAGTSSADTQYF
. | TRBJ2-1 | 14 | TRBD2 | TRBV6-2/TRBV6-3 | TGTGCCAGCAGGTCCGGGACTAGCTACAATGAGCAGTTCTTC | CASRSGTSYNEQFF
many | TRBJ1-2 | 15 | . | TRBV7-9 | TGTGCCAGCAGCTTACTCGCAGGTCCTAACTATGGCTACACCTTC | CASSLLAGPNYGYTF
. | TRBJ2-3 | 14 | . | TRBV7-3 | TGTGCCAGCAGCTTAACTGGGGACACAGATACGCAGTATTTT | CASSLTGDTDTQYF
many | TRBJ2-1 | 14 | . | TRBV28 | TGTGCCAGCAGTCCCCCGCGATCCTACAATGAGCAGTTCTTC | CASSPPRSYNEQFF
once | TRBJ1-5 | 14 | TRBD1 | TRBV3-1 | TGTGCCAGCAGCCAAGCTCGACAGGGCCAGCCCCAGCATTTT | CASSQARQGQPQHF
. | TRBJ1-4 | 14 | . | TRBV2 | TGTGCCAGCAGTGGGCGGCAGGGTTATGAAAAACTGTTTTTT | CASSGRQGYEKLFF
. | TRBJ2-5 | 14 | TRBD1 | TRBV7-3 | TGTGCCAGCAGCATGGGACAGTACTTAGGGGCCCAGTACTTC | CASSMGQYLGAQYF
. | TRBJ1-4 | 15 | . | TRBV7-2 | TGTGCCAGCAGCTTAGATCCGGGACGCCGACAGGAACTGTTTTTT | CASSLDPGRRQELFF
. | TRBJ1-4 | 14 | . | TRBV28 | TGTGCCAGCAGGTTCGGGGGGGACGAGGAAAAACTGTTTTTT | CASRFGGDEEKLFF
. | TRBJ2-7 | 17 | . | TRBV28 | TGTGCCAGCAGTCCCGCCGGGATGGGCCCCCCTGCCTACGAGCAGTACTTC | CASSPAGMGPPAYEQYF
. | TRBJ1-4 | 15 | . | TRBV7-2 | TGTGCCAGCAGCTTAGTATCGGGGGCTAATGAAAAACTGTTTTTT | CASSLVSGANEKLFF
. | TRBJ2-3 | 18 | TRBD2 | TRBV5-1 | TGCGCCAGCAGCTCTTGGGTGACTAGCGGGAGCTGGGCAGATACGCAGTATTTT | CASSSWVTSGSWADTQYF
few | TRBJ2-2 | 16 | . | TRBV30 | TGTGCCTGGGCCTTTGGAGGGTCGGACTCAGCCGGGGAGCTGTTTTTT | CAWAFGGSDSAGELFF
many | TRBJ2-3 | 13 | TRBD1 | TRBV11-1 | TGTGCCAGCGCCCCAGGGGGCCCAGATACGCAGTATTTT | CASAPGGPDTQYF
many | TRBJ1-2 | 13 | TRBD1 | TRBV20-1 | TGCAGTGCGCAGGACAGGCTTTTGTATGGCTACACCTTC | CSAQDRLLYGYTF
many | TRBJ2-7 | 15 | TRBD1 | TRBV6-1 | TGTGCCAGCAGTCCCCCGGGACAGGGCCACAACGAGCAGTACTTC | CASSPPGQGHNEQYF
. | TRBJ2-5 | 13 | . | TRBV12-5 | TGTGCTAGTGGTTTGGGGGGACAAGAGACCCAGTACTTC | CASGLGGQETQYF
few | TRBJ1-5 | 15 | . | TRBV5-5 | TGTGCCAGCAGCGCCTCCACATTGAGCAATCAGCCCCAGCATTTT | CASSASTLSNQPQHF
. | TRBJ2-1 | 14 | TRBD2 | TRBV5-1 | TGCGCCAGCAGCAAAGGACTAGCGGACAATGAGCAGTTCTTC | CASSKGLADNEQFF
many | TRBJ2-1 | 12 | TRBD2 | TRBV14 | TGTGCCAGCCGGGGGGTAGTTAATGAGCAGTTCTTC | CASRGVVNEQFF
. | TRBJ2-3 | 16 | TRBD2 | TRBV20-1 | TGCAGTGCTAGTTACGCGACTAGCGGGGAGGTCGGTACGCAGTATTTT | CSASYATSGEVGTQYF
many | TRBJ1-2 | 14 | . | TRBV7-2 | TGTGCCAGCAGTCAGGGCTGGGGGAGGGTCGGCTACACCTTC | CASSQGWGRVGYTF
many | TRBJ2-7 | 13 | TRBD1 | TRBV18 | TGTGCCAGCTCACCACCAGGGGGCGGGGAGCAGTACTTC | CASSPPGGGEQYF
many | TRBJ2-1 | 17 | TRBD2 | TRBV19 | TGTGCCAGTAGTCGGCTAGCGGGAGGGTACATTTACAATGAGCAGTTCTTC | CASSRLAGGYIYNEQFF
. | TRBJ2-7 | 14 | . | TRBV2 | TGTGCCAGCAGTGGCGGGGCAGCAGCCTACGAGCAGTACTTC | CASSGGAAAYEQYF
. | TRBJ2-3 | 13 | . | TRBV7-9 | TGTGCCAGCAGCTTAGAACAGGGCCATACGCAGTATTTT | CASSLEQGHTQYF